These 18 T cell receptor beta chains were all obtained from the same sample, sequenced in a study of cytomegalovirus exposure and HLA in healthy donors. The study ran its PCR with 60 Vbeta and 13 Jbeta primers. Sequenced by immunoSEQ multiplex PCR; TCRdb stores in-frame clones only, minus some. The sample consists of some 160,000 clones, around 84% of them appearing once. The sequenced sample consisted of PBMCs. These receptors came from a male donor in good health and CMV-seropositive.

This rearrangement joins TRBV5-1 to TRBJ2-5; possible D gene TRBD1, 6 bases. The CDR3 has 12 amino acids. Germline-derived CDR1 and CDR2 are SGHRS and YFSETQ. The V end was cut by 4 bases, the J end by 10 bases, with 14 bases between. The CDR3 DNA reads as TGCGCCAGCAGCCGGAGCGAGGGGGACCAGTACTTC. It yields the protein CASSRSEGDQYF.

The chain uses TRBV6-5 and TRBJ1-3; the match to TRBD1 covers 7 bases. Germline V gives CDR1 MNHEY, CDR2 SVGAGI. V was clipped by 0 bases and J by 0 bases; unmatched bases: 2. CDR3 size: 16 residues. The CDR3 DNA reads as TGTGCCAGCAGTTACTCACGGACAGGCTCTGGAAACACCATATATTTT. It is translated as CASSYSRTGSGNTIYF.

The V call is TRBV10-1, the J call TRBJ1-1; TRBD1 might be the D (6 bases). Germline CDR1 reads WNHNN; CDR2 reads SYGVQD (reference sequence). Trimming removed 0 bases from V and 5 bases from J, with 7 bases in between. The CDR3 extends over 13 amino acids. In nucleotides, the CDR3 is TGCGCCAGCAGTGAGTCAAGGGGGACTGAAGCTTTCTTT. Its protein is CASSESRGTEAFF.

V and J are TRBV7-9 and TRBJ2-7, with a weak D call TRBD2 (5 bases). The CDR3 runs 14 residues. Germline-derived CDR1 and CDR2 are SEHNR and FQNEAQ (reference sequence). The V gene lost 2 bases and the J gene lost 2 bases, with 10 bases spanning the gap. As DNA, the CDR3 is TGTGCCAGCAGCTTACCGGGGTTACCCTACGAGCAGTACTTC. It yields the protein CASSLPGLPYEQYF. Full variable domain (remainder filled in from reference TRBV7-9 and TRBJ2-7): DTGVSQNPRHKITKRGQNVTFRCDPISEHNRLYWYRQTLGQGPEFLTYFQNEAQLEKSRLLSDRFSAERPKGSFSTLEIQRTEQGDSAMYLCASSLPGLPYEQYFGPGTRLTVT.

The chain carries TRBV4-3 and TRBJ2-3; D remains ambiguous. Germline V gene data show CDR1 as LGHNA and CDR2 as YSLEER. V was pared by 0 bases and J by 6 bases, with 4 bases between. The CDR3 consists of 12 residues. This CDR3 is CASSQDTDTQYF. DNA for the CDR3: TGCGCCAGCAGCCAAGATACTGATACGCAGTATTTT.

This chain uses TRBV14 with TRBJ2-1, with D uncertain. V lost 4 bases, J lost 1 base, and 5 bases lay in between. Per germline, CDR1 SGHDN and CDR2 FVKESK. The CDR3 totals 13 residues. The CDR3 sequence: CASSRVSYNEQFF. In DNA, the CDR3 is TGTGCCAGCAGCCGCGTTTCCTACAATGAGCAGTTCTTC.

The V gene is TRBV28, the J gene TRBJ2-7; tentative D call: TRBD1 (7 bases). The CDR3 runs to 13 residues. Germline loops: CDR1 MDHEN, CDR2 SYDVKM. Trimming stripped 6 bases from V and 5 bases from J, with 14 bases between. The CDR3 protein is CASSRRGRDEQYF. In DNA form, the CDR3 reads TGTGCCAGCAGCCGGAGGGGGCGCGACGAGCAGTACTTC.

V and J are TRBV7-2 and TRBJ2-7, with 8 bases fitting TRBD1. This CDR3 has 15 amino acids. V shed 3 bases, J shed 5 bases, and the junction held 9 bases outside the gene matches. Germline V gene lookup returns CDR1 SGHTA and CDR2 FQGNSA. The CDR3 sequence is CASSLGQGAVNEQYF. The CDR3 region has the DNA TGTGCCAGCAGCTTGGGGCAGGGGGCTGTTAACGAGCAGTACTTC.

The rearrangement links TRBV4-3 to TRBJ1-1; 12 nucleotides agree with TRBD1. Trimming removed 4 bases from V and 0 bases from J; junction bases left unmatched: 3. The CDR3 has 16 amino acids. The germline V gene encodes CDR1 LGHNA and CDR2 YSLEER. The CDR3: CASSPGTGGMNTEAFF. CDR3 sequence (DNA): TGCGCCAGCAGCCCGGGGACAGGGGGCATGAACACTGAAGCTTTCTTT.

The chain carries TRBV5-1 and TRBJ2-7; 8 bases fit TRBD2. The CDR3 runs 17 residues. Germline CDR1 and CDR2: SGHRS and YFSETQ. V shed 3 bases and J 0 bases; nucleotides not matched to a gene: 11. The CDR3 nucleotides are TGCGCCAGCAGCTCAGGTAGCGGGGCACATAGCTCCTACGAGCAGTACTTC. It yields the protein CASSSGSGAHSSYEQYF.

This clone was detected only once. The chain links TRBV27 to TRBJ1-1, with D unclear. The CDR3 consists of 15 residues. CDR1 and CDR2 (germline): MNHEY, SMNVEV (reference sequence). Trimming took 5 bases from V and 1 from J, leaving 14 bases between them. CDR3 nucleotides: TGTGCCAGCAGTGATCAGGTTATTCGGAACACTGAAGCTTTCTTT. Protein sequence: CASSDQVIRNTEAFF.

This clone was observed a handful of times. This CDR3 is CASSEALQFF. DNA of the CDR3: TGTGCCAGCAGTGAAGCCCTGCAGTTCTTC. V gene TRBV2 combines with J gene TRBJ2-1; no definite D call. There are 10 residues in the CDR3. Trimming cost V 0 bases and J 12 bases, with 3 bases left between them. Germline assignment: CDR1 SNHLY and CDR2 FYNNEI.

The chain combines TRBV5-4 with TRBJ2-5, with 12 bases that match TRBD1. Germline V gene lookup returns CDR1 SGHNT and CDR2 YYREEE (reference sequence). Trimming took 4 bases from V and 4 from J; bases not matched to a gene: 5. The CDR3 extends over 15 amino acids. In nucleotides, the CDR3 is TGTGCCAGCAGCCTACCGGGACAGGGGGCAGAGACCCAGTACTTC. Residues: CASSLPGQGAETQYF.

Only one count was recorded for this clone. One end of the junction fails to match germline, which may point to a read error. The gene calls are TRBV5-1 and TRBJ2-6; tentatively, D is TRBD1 (5 bases). Looked up from germline, CDR1 is SGHRS and CDR2 is YFSETQ. The CDR3 is 14 residues long. The CDR3 loop is CASRYSSGANGLTF. CDR3 nucleotides: TGCGCCAGCAGGTACAGCTCTGGGGCCAACGGCCTGACTTTC.

V and J are TRBV29-1 and TRBJ2-1, with 8 bases aligning to TRBD1. V was clipped by 4 bases and J by 2 bases; unmatched bases: 4. Germline CDR1 reads SQVTM; CDR2 reads ANQGSEA. CDR3 size: 14 residues. Here the CDR3 reads CSVGTTGAYNEQFF. DNA for the CDR3: TGCAGCGTTGGGACGACAGGGGCCTACAATGAGCAGTTCTTC.

The chain combines TRBV5-4 with TRBJ2-7; 8 nucleotides align to TRBD1. The CDR3 has 15 amino acids. Germline V gene lookup returns CDR1 SGHNT and CDR2 YYREEE (reference sequence). V was pared by 4 bases and J by 4 bases, with 10 bases of the junction left unmatched. CDR3 protein: CASSADREVVYEQYF. The CDR3 DNA follows: TGTGCCAGCAGCGCGGACAGGGAGGTGGTGTACGAGCAGTACTTC. Filled out from reference TRBV5-4 and TRBJ2-7, the complete variable domain reads ETGVTQSPTHLIKTRGQQVTLRCSSQSGHNTVSWYQQALGQGPQFIFQYYREEENGRGNFPPRFSGLQFPNYSSELNVNALELDDSALYLCASSADREVVYEQYFGPGTRLTVT.

The rearrangement links TRBV11-2 to TRBJ2-3; 7 bases align to TRBD2. The ends lost 5 bases at V and 2 bases at J; junction bases unmatched: 7. Germline-derived CDR1 and CDR2 are SGHAT and FQNNGV. The CDR3 is 15 amino acids. CDR3 DNA sequence: TGTGCCAGCAGCCCCATAGCGGGCCTCACAGATACGCAGTATTTT. Translation: CASSPIAGLTDTQYF.

The CDR3 reads CASSFQVREAFF. CDR3 sequence (DNA): TGTGCCAGCAGTTTTCAGGTCCGGGAGGCTTTCTTT. The chain is built from TRBV28 and TRBJ1-1; D gene uncertain. The CDR3 totals 12 residues. Germline V CDR1 and CDR2: MDHEN, SYDVKM. Trimming left V 3 bases short and J 11 bases short, with 13 bases between.